The TCR beta chain under discussion was sequenced for a study of CXCR3-negative and CXCR3-positive naive CD8 T cells. Study findings and constraints: Comparison of naive CXCR3-negative and CXCR3-positive cells revealed similar TRBV-TRBJ usage, while memory cells differed.

Libraries were UMI-labeled 5' RACE TRB cDNA. TCRdb re-called the 5' RACE reads; one entry per CDR3 protein, DNA not given. The sample holds 75,000 or so distinct CDR3 sequences. This CDR3 has 14 amino acids. Germline CDR1 is SQVTM and CDR2 is ANQGSEA. Remarks on this clonotype: Its cognate antigen is unknown.

This clonotype was obtained from a human donor in good health. Some clones in this sample may be carry-over from other donors' samples. The material sequenced was naive CXCR3- CD8+ T cells from blood. Subset of the sample: CD45RO-CCR7+CD27+CD95- naive CD8+ T cells lacking CXCR3 (TNR3-). The rearrangement uses TRBV29-1 and TRBJ2-1; TCRdb reports TRBD2, a call that lacks DNA to check it against. The CDR3 sequence is CSVELAGFYNEQFF.